This T cell receptor (beta chain) was retrieved from a study of blood T cell repertoires in COVID-19 (dated by TCRdb to 2020 to 2021). Regarding the study in general: Samples covering the acute and convalescent phases of COVID-19 were provided by collaborators in the United States, Italy and Spain. Deeply sampled blood TCRbeta repertoires from subjects exposed to, actively infected with, or recovered from COVID-19 were included in the dataset. A freely available public database, intended as a resource for researchers studying the immune response to SARS-CoV-2, is where the repertoires were released. Samples were obtained from the ongoing ImmuneRACE study (first 160 participants) and from 1,254 subjects provided by 6 global collaborators. Where HLA class I and class II types were available, the types were taken from metadata supplied by the sample provider, not from assay-based typing. Sample metadata almost always included a de-identified subject ID, COVID-19 status, age in years and sex. The prospective study material was composed of cDNA or gDNA derived from T cells, B-cell-depleted T cells, or PBMCs.

About this clone: Its antigen remains undetermined. No qualities accompany the bases; no much larger clone lies one base away.

Collaborating institutions collected whole blood in K2EDTA tubes following their own protocols. For TCRbeta analysis, collaborator samples were shipped as frozen whole blood, as isolated PBMCs, or as DNA extracted from either sample type. There are 16 amino acids in the CDR3, from cysteine to phenylalanine inclusive. The DNA shown is the 48-base CDR3, in frame from base 1. The germline V gene encodes CDR1 KGHDR and CDR2 SFDVKD. From V the trimming removes 4 bases and from J it removes 4 bases, while the gene matches leave 10 bases of the junction unaccounted for. General findings and caveats noted by the study authors: How much clinical and demographic metadata was included differed by source and by participant, and the metadata was provided uncurated.

TCRbeta CDR3 regions were amplified from genomic DNA using the immunoSEQ Assay, a bias-controlled multiplex PCR. The source study handled its data this way. Nucleated cell counts per sample were estimated from amplification of reference gene primers within the assay. To quantify the absolute abundance of each unique TCRbeta CDR3 rearrangement, sequence reads were collapsed and filtered. Productive Simpson clonality was computed per sample as the square root of Simpson's diversity index over productive rearrangements. TCRdb limited this immuneACCESS table to in-frame rearrangements with V and J called. A share of clones is missing; checked studies link under half to unresolved V genes, and the rest is unexplained. V, J and clone size reflect that table, while D and trimming were determined from the DNA. The sample includes 86,000 or so clones, with 86% observed a single time. Roughly 5% of the sample is held by the ten biggest clonotypes.

The receptor chain draws on TRBV24-1 and TRBJ2-3; the junction holds 7 bases that match TRBD1. Specimen: peripheral blood. The TCR sequence derives from a man aged 45-65 years with active or convalescent COVID-19. Here the CDR3 is given as CATSDYTGVVADTQYF. The DNA reads as follows: TGTGCCACCAGTGACTACACAGGGGTAGTAGCAGATACGCAGTATTTT.